A single sample gave rise to the 27 T cell receptor beta chains below, sequenced in a study of beta chain features in type 1 diabetes. The investigators reverse transcribed all of the isolated RNA, so they sequenced expressed TCRB transcripts. Clones were read by immunoSEQ multiplex PCR, and TCRdb kept only the in-frame ones, dropping some. The sample has just under 150,000 clones, about 10% seen once; the top ten hold roughly 1.4%. Sequencing used naive CD4+ T cells from blood. Receptors were obtained from a man aged 18 to 29 in good health.

This chain connects TRBV5-5 to TRBJ2-1; 10 positions agree with TRBD2. Germline V CDR1 and CDR2: SGHKS, YYEKEE (reference sequence). The CDR3 runs to 16 residues. V shed 7 bases and J 0 bases; nucleotides not matched to a gene: 7. The CDR3 DNA reads TGTGCCAGCGTACGGAGCGGGGGGGCCTCCTACAATGAGCAGTTCTTC. Translated: CASVRSGGASYNEQFF.

This clone came up many times. CDR3: CASSADRGYNEQFF. In DNA, the CDR3 is TGTGCCAGCAGCGCCGACAGGGGCTACAATGAGCAGTTCTTC. The chain is built from TRBV7-2 and TRBJ2-1, with TRBD1 matching 8 bases. V lost 5 bases to trimming and J lost 3 bases; unmatched junction nucleotides: 3. This CDR3 region has 14 residues. CDR1 is SGHTA, CDR2 FQGNSA, per germline.

The chain links TRBV7-6 to TRBJ1-6; D is ambiguous. The CDR3 has 15 amino acids. CDR1 is SGHVS and CDR2 is FNYEAQ in the germline V gene. V lost 1 base to trimming and J lost 3 bases, with 7 bases between them. In DNA form, the CDR3 reads TGTGCCAGCAGCTTAGAACCCAGCTATAATTCACCCCTCCACTTT. Encoded protein: CASSLEPSYNSPLHF. Full variable domain (rest looked up from reference TRBV7-6 and TRBJ1-6): GAGVSQSPRYKVTKRGQDVALRCDPISGHVSLYWYRQALGQGPEFLTYFNYEAQQDKSGLPNDRFSAERPEGSISTLTIQRTEQRDSAMYRCASSLEPSYNSPLHFGNGTRLTVT.

The chain carries TRBV14 and TRBJ1-2; TRBD1 matches 8 bases. This CDR3 comprises 13 residues. The germline gives CDR1 SGHDN, CDR2 FVKESK. The V gene end was trimmed by 1 base and the J gene end by 7 bases; junction bases not matched to a gene: 2. CDR3 nucleotides: TGTGCCAGCAGCCAAGCGGGGACAGGTGGCTACACCTTC. Its translation: CASSQAGTGGYTF. The full variable domain, rest sourced from reference TRBV14 and TRBJ1-2, is EAGVTQFPSHSVIEKGQTVTLRCDPISGHDNLYWYRRVMGKEIKFLLHFVKESKQDESGMPNNRFLAERTGGTYSTLKVQPAELEDSGVYFCASSQAGTGGYTFGSGTRLTVV.

This clone has a handful of counts. V gene TRBV6-1 combines with J gene TRBJ2-2; tentatively, D is TRBD1 (5 bases). CDR3 length equals 14 residues. Per germline, CDR1 MNHNS and CDR2 SASEGT. Trimming shortened V by 5 bases and J by 4 bases, and 11 bases separated the two germline ends. CDR3 bases: TGTGCCAGCAGTCAGGACATTACCACCGGGGAGCTGTTTTTT. Its translation: CASSQDITTGELFF.

The sample holds a few counts of this clone. The chain carries TRBV7-2 and TRBJ2-3; no definite D call. Germline CDR1 and CDR2: SGHTA and FQGNSA. The CDR3 sequence is 16 residues long. V gave up 0 bases and J gave up 1 base, with 11 bases separating them. CDR3 loop: CASSLAPSVGTDTQYF. The CDR3 DNA reads TGTGCCAGCAGCTTAGCACCGAGCGTCGGCACAGATACGCAGTATTTT.

This clone was seen a handful of times. The chain combines TRBV12-5 with TRBJ2-3; the D gene is possibly TRBD2 (5 bases). Trimming took 2 bases from V and 6 from J, leaving 9 bases between them. The CDR3 is 13 amino acids. Germline V gene lookup returns CDR1 LGHNT and CDR2 FRNRAP. The CDR3 here is CASGLRDSDTQYF. CDR3 in DNA: TGTGCTAGTGGTTTGCGGGATTCGGATACGCAGTATTTT.

The genes are TRBV28 and TRBJ2-3; 11 bases fit TRBD2. Germline V CDR1 and CDR2: MDHEN, SYDVKM. The CDR3 is 16 residues long. V shed 5 bases and J 1 base; nucleotides not matched to a gene: 5. In DNA, the CDR3 is TGTGCCAGCAGTATTAGCGGGGGGGCCGGCACAGATACGCAGTATTTT. It is translated as CASSISGGAGTDTQYF.

This clone was detected only a few times. The chain links TRBV7-2 to TRBJ2-1; D is undetermined. Germline CDR1 is SGHTA and CDR2 is FQGNSA. Trimming removed 3 bases from V and 2 bases from J, with 2 bases in between. This CDR3 has 12 residues. CDR3 sequence reads: CASSFTYNEQFF. CDR3 nucleotides: TGTGCCAGCAGCTTCACCTACAATGAGCAGTTCTTC.

This clone was picked up a small number of times. The V call is TRBV27, the J call TRBJ2-3, with a possible D match to TRBD1 (6 bases). There are 13 residues in the CDR3. The V gene lost 5 bases and the J gene lost 6 bases, with 12 bases spanning the gap. Germline V gives CDR1 MNHEY, CDR2 SMNVEV (reference sequence). The CDR3 bases are TGTGCCAGCAGTGCCGGGACACCCGATACGCAGTATTTT. Protein sequence: CASSAGTPDTQYF.

This clone appeared once. The V gene is TRBV2, the J gene TRBJ1-2, with a possible D match to TRBD1 (5 bases). This CDR3 comprises 13 residues. Trimming shortened V by 3 bases and J by 8 bases, and 13 bases separated the two germline ends. Germline V CDR1 and CDR2: SNHLY, FYNNEI. The CDR3 sequence: CASSDTGFWGYTF. The CDR3 DNA reads TGTGCCAGCAGTGATACAGGATTTTGGGGCTACACCTTC.

This clone has more than one count but fewer than ten. The chain joins TRBV6-1 to TRBJ1-2, with 7 nucleotides matching TRBD1. Germline CDR1 MNHNS, CDR2 SASEGT. The V gene end was trimmed by 3 bases and the J gene end by 5 bases; junction bases not matched to a gene: 3. The CDR3 extends over 13 amino acids. The CDR3 protein is CASSDAGGYGYTF. The CDR3 bases are TGTGCCAGCAGTGATGCAGGGGGATATGGCTACACCTTC.

Points on this clone: The limits of the CDR3 on the DNA are not certain, so only TCRdb's listed CDR3 is given. V is TRBV6-5 and J is TRBJ2-6; the table's D call, TRBD2, was not checked against the DNA. Germline values: CDR1 MNHEY, CDR2 SVGAGI. The length of the CDR3 is 15 amino acids, counting both ends. This CDR3 is CASSSSGTGANVLTF.

A few counts support this clone. The CDR3 reads CASSQAPGQGSYEQYF. In DNA, the CDR3 is TGCGCCAGCAGCCAAGCACCGGGACAGGGCTCCTACGAGCAGTACTTC. The J gene is TRBJ2-7, the V gene TRBV4-3; 9 positions match TRBD1. CDR1 and CDR2 from the germline V gene are LGHNA and YSLEER. J lost 0 bases, V lost 1 base, and 4 bases had no gene match. This CDR3 is 16 amino acids long.

This clone was counted many times. The chain links TRBV7-2 to TRBJ2-5; TRBD1 matches at 9 bases. The CDR3 sequence is 15 residues long. J lost 0 bases, V lost 5 bases, and 4 bases had no gene match. The germline V gene has CDR1 SGHTA and CDR2 FQGNSA. The CDR3 DNA sequence: TGTGCCAGCAGCGTCGACAGGGGGAACCAAGAGACCCAGTACTTC. Translation: CASSVDRGNQETQYF.

A few counts support this clone. The chain uses TRBV7-2 and TRBJ2-5; 12 nucleotides match TRBD2. The CDR3 loop spans 16 amino acids. Germline V gene lookup returns CDR1 SGHTA and CDR2 FQGNSA. The V segment lost 0 bases and the J segment 4 bases; nucleotides outside the gene matches: 3. CDR3: CASSLALAGGLETQYF. In DNA form, the CDR3 reads TGTGCCAGCAGCTTAGCACTAGCGGGGGGCCTAGAGACCCAGTACTTC.

This clone was detected a few times. The chain is built from TRBV15 and TRBJ2-7; TRBD1 might be the D (6 bases). The CDR3 is made up of 13 amino acids. The germline V gene encodes CDR1 LNHNV and CDR2 YYDKDF (reference sequence). This CDR3 reads CATSRDGRGSSFV. CDR3 in DNA: TGTGCCACCAGCAGAGATGGCAGGGGAAGTTCTTTCGTC.

In its sample, this clone was seen a few times. The rearrangement joins TRBV27 to TRBJ1-6; the D is unclear. The V end lost 3 bases, the J end lost 8 bases, and 11 bases lay between the germline ends. This CDR3 has 14 amino acids. The V gene's germline CDR1 is MNHEY and CDR2 SMNVEV (reference sequence). CDR3 DNA sequence: TGTGCCAGCAGTTTGGCGGGTTCTTATTCACCCCTCCACTTT. This encodes CASSLAGSYSPLHF.

This clone was seen only a few times. The chain recombines TRBV11-2 with TRBJ2-5, with TRBD2 matching 8 bases. The CDR3 covers 14 residues. Germline CDR1 and CDR2: SGHAT and FQNNGV. Losses at the gene ends were 7 bases for V and 4 bases for J; bases not matched to a gene: 8. CDR3 amino acids: CASISRGGGETQYF. As DNA, the CDR3 is TGTGCCAGCATCTCTCGGGGGGGCGGAGAGACCCAGTACTTC.

This clone was detected a few times. The rearrangement joins TRBV5-4 to TRBJ2-5; 11 positions match TRBD2. J lost 5 bases, V lost 2 bases, and 5 bases had no gene match. The CDR3 covers 15 residues. Germline lookup yields CDR1 SGHNT and CDR2 YYREEE (reference sequence). The CDR3: CASSFASGGWETQYF. The CDR3 nucleotides are TGTGCCAGCAGCTTCGCTAGCGGGGGGTGGGAGACCCAGTACTTC.

The chain joins TRBV7-2 to TRBJ1-2; TRBD1 is a possible D gene (6 bases). CDR1 is SGHTA and CDR2 is FQGNSA in the germline V gene. Trimming left V 1 base short and J 4 bases short, with 10 bases between. This CDR3 is built from 14 residues. The CDR3 nucleotides read TGTGCCAGCAGCTTAGTAACAGGGACCTATGGCTACACCTTC. Protein product: CASSLVTGTYGYTF. The full variable domain, with the rest looked up from reference TRBV7-2 and TRBJ1-2, is GAGVSQSPSNKVTEKGKDVELRCDPISGHTALYWYRQSLGQGLEFLIYFQGNSAPDKSGLPSDRFSAERTGGSVSTLTIQRTQQEDSAVYLCASSLVTGTYGYTFGSGTRLTVV.

This clone was recorded a few times. V usage is TRBV6-1 and J usage is TRBJ2-3, with D tentatively TRBD1 (6 bases). The CDR3 runs 11 residues. CDR1 and CDR2 (germline): MNHNS, SASEGT. Trimming stripped 10 bases from V and 6 bases from J, with 11 bases between. The CDR3 sequence is CATAQGDTQYF. DNA for the CDR3: TGTGCCACCGCTCAGGGGGATACGCAGTATTTT.

This clone was seen a few times. CDR3 DNA sequence: TGTGCCAGCTCACCCCCCAGGGCGGGAGCCTACAATGAGCAGTTCTTC. Encoded protein: CASSPPRAGAYNEQFF. V is TRBV18 and J is TRBJ2-1, with 7 bases matching TRBD2. The germline CDR1 and CDR2 sequences are KGHSH and LQKENI. V lost 3 bases and J lost 2; bases outside the gene matches: 7. The CDR3 extends over 16 amino acids.

This clone was seen only a few times. The chain is built from TRBV27 and TRBJ1-2, with 7 bases aligning to TRBD1. Germline CDR1 MNHEY, CDR2 SMNVEV (reference sequence). The ends lost 4 bases at V and 8 bases at J; junction bases unmatched: 7. The CDR3 totals 13 residues. In DNA form, the CDR3 reads TGTGCCAGCAGTTCCTGGACAGGACCAGGCTACACCTTC. It specifies CASSSWTGPGYTF.

At least ten counts were recorded for this clone. V usage is TRBV29-1 and J usage is TRBJ1-4; 8 bases line up with TRBD1. Germline CDR1 and CDR2: SQVTM and ANQGSEA. The V and J ends lost 7 bases and 7 bases, in that order; junction bases with no gene match: 11. The CDR3 consists of 14 residues. CDR3 amino acids: CSAERTGRGEKLFF. The CDR3 DNA follows: TGCAGCGCCGAACGGACAGGGCGAGGTGAAAAACTGTTTTTT.

The rearrangement links TRBV20-1 to TRBJ2-5; a weak D match, TRBD2 (5 bases). The CDR3 loop spans 11 amino acids. The V end was cut by 8 bases, the J end by 5 bases, with 12 bases between. Germline CDR1 reads DFQATT; CDR2 reads SNEGSKA (reference sequence). CDR3 protein: CSIEGRETQYF. DNA for the CDR3: TGCAGTATTGAGGGTAGGGAGACCCAGTACTTC.

This clone was recorded a few times. The chain employs TRBV7-2 and TRBJ2-3; 14 bases align to TRBD2. From germline, CDR1 is SGHTA and CDR2 FQGNSA. This CDR3 region has 18 residues. Trimming removed 0 bases from V and 4 bases from J; junction bases left unmatched: 6. The CDR3 loop is CASSLAPGLAGGADTQYF. DNA of the CDR3: TGTGCCAGCAGCTTAGCGCCCGGACTAGCGGGGGGAGCAGATACGCAGTATTTT.